These 4 T cell receptor beta chains originate from one sample sequenced in a study of T cells in Graves' hyperthyroidism and ophthalmopathy. Researchers amplified the TCR beta CDR3 regions from RNA transcripts. The TCR CDR3 was amplified in a first-round RT-PCR using the HTBI primer set. TCRdb used MiXCR to reprocess the multiplex PCR reads, holding one entry per CDR3 protein. The data show some 510,000 distinct CDR3 sequences, around 21% seen once. Source material: blood. Receptors originate from a man aged 18 to 29 with Graves' hyperthyroidism.

This clonotype was seen at least ten times. The chain employs TRBV12-3 or TRBV12-4 and TRBJ1-1; D perhaps matches TRBD1 (6 bases). V gave up 7 bases and J gave up 4 bases, with 10 bases separating them. The length of the CDR3 is 12 residues. Here the CDR3 DNA reads TGTGCCAGCACCGTCAGGGGCACTGAAGCTTTCTTT. Its translation: CASTVRGTEAFF.

In this sample, this clonotype turned up many times. The chain recombines TRBV13 with TRBJ2-7; TRBD1 might be the D (6 bases). The length of the CDR3 is 13 residues. The V and J ends lost 8 bases and 0 bases respectively, with 11 bases between them. CDR1 is PRHDT, CDR2 FYEKMQ, per germline (reference sequence). The chain's CDR3 is CASGDTGSYEQYF. The CDR3 nucleotides are TGTGCCAGCGGGGACACCGGCTCCTACGAGCAGTACTTC.

There are many counts of this clonotype. This rearrangement joins TRBV6-5 to TRBJ1-2; tentative D call: TRBD1 (5 bases). The CDR3 runs to 13 residues. V was shortened by 0 bases and J by 7 bases, with 9 bases between the two germline ends. The V gene's germline CDR1 is MNHEY and CDR2 SVGAGI. The CDR3, as DNA: TGTGCCAGCAGTTACTCTCAGGGTTCTGGCTACACCTTC. It yields the protein CASSYSQGSGYTF.

This clonotype was counted many times. CDR3 loop: CASSEYHTEAFF. The DNA for the CDR3 is TGTGCCAGCAGTGAATACCACACTGAAGCTTTCTTT. The chain links TRBV2 to TRBJ1-1; D call uncertain. Trimming removed 2 bases at V and 3 bases at J, with 4 bases between. The CDR3 covers 12 residues. The V gene's germline CDR1 is SNHLY and CDR2 FYNNEI.